This T cell receptor (beta chain) was recorded in a study of tissue T cells after allogeneic stem cell transplantation. CDR1 and CDR2 (germline): NNHDY, SYVADS. The V end lost 7 bases, the J end lost 0 bases, and 8 bases lay between the germline ends. The CDR3 covers 13 residues. Generated by immunoSEQ multiplex PCR, the TCRdb table keeps only in-frame clones and is missing some. The sample has about 48,000 clones; approximately 73% are singletons. A single count supports this clone. Mouse names are used for the genes. The read stops 1 residue short of the end of the CDR3; the missing end is completed from the germline J gene.

V usage is TRBV13-3 and J usage is TRBJ1-3; perhaps TRBD1 as D (5 bases). The sequence came from a pool of C57BL/6 mice in good health. Sequencing input: sorted cells pooled from one or two spleens. The CDR3 here is CASGGDSGNTLYF. CDR3 bases read: TGTGCCAGCGGAGGGGATTCTGGAAATACGCTCTAT.